These 11 T cell receptor beta chains were sequenced from one sample in a study of blood T cell repertoires in COVID-19. Data came from immunoSEQ multiplex PCR; TCRdb stores just in-frame clones and leaves some out. The repertoire holds under 200,000 clones, with 80% to 85% as singletons. The sample taken for sequencing was PBMCs or T cells enriched from blood (not recorded which). All receptors derive from an older woman who had recovered from COVID-19.

The rearrangement joins TRBV4-1 to TRBJ2-3; possible D gene TRBD2, 7 bases. CDR3 size: 16 residues. The V end was cut by 2 bases, the J end by 1 base, with 13 bases between. CDR1 is MGHRA, CDR2 YSYEKL, per germline. The chain's CDR3 is CASSQRGGRGTDTQYF. In nucleotides, the CDR3 is TGCGCCAGCAGCCAAAGGGGGGGCCGAGGCACAGATACGCAGTATTTT.

V and J are TRBV15 and TRBJ1-5; D is undetermined. The CDR3 has 13 residues. The V end was cut by 1 base, the J end by 4 bases, with 5 bases between. Germline loops: CDR1 LNHNV, CDR2 YYDKDF (reference sequence). CDR3 region: CATSRVENQPQHF. CDR3 DNA sequence: TGTGCCACCAGCAGAGTAGAGAATCAGCCCCAGCATTTT.

This clone was observed a single time. This chain links TRBV7-9 with TRBJ2-5; 8 nucleotides align to TRBD2. The CDR3 runs 15 residues. Germline trimming cut 6 bases from V and 9 bases from J; bases unmatched to any gene: 15. Looked up from germline, CDR1 is SEHNR and CDR2 is FQNEAQ (reference sequence). In DNA, the CDR3 is TGTGCCAGCAGACCGCGTGGCGGGGGGACTGAGGCCCAGTACTTC. Translation gives CASRPRGGGTEAQYF.

The chain has TRBV5-8 and TRBJ1-1; D unresolved. CDR3 length equals 12 residues. V shed 0 bases and J shed 7 bases, with 7 bases lying between them. The V gene's germline CDR1 is SGHTS and CDR2 YDEGEE. The CDR3, as DNA: TGTGCCAGCAGCTTGGCGGAGGGTGAAGCTTTCTTT. It translates to CASSLAEGEAFF.

The rearrangement uses TRBV14 and TRBJ1-2; 8 bases map to TRBD1. After removal of 1 base from V and 3 bases from J, the junction contained 13 bases not matched to a gene. Germline V lookup: CDR1 SGHDN, CDR2 FVKESK. This CDR3 is built from 18 residues. CDR3 amino acids: CASSQAGAGGVRDYGYTF. CDR3 sequence (DNA): TGTGCCAGCAGCCAAGCCGGGGCAGGGGGCGTACGAGACTATGGCTACACCTTC.

The chain joins TRBV19 to TRBJ1-2; 7 bases line up with TRBD1. Trimming removed 6 bases from V and 4 bases from J; junction bases left unmatched: 14. CDR3 length: 16 amino acids. Germline V gene sequence: CDR1 LNHDA, CDR2 SQIVND (reference sequence). CDR3 nucleotides: TGTGCCAGTAGCGTACGTTCAGGGGGGTATACCTATGGCTACACCTTC. It yields the protein CASSVRSGGYTYGYTF.

This chain connects TRBV4-1 to TRBJ2-1; 10 bases fit TRBD2. J was trimmed by 10 bases and V by 2 bases; bases with no gene match: 14. This CDR3 spans 17 amino acids. Per germline, CDR1 MGHRA and CDR2 YSYEKL. The CDR3 protein is CASSQSLAGAGFDEQFF. The CDR3, as DNA: TGCGCCAGCAGCCAATCCCTAGCGGGAGCGGGGTTTGACGAGCAGTTCTTC.

The chain links TRBV15 to TRBJ1-2; 7 bases fit TRBD1. Germline V gives CDR1 LNHNV, CDR2 YYDKDF (reference sequence). V gave up 0 bases and J gave up 4 bases; unmatched junction bases: 17. The CDR3 consists of 19 residues. The CDR3 DNA sequence: TGTGCCACCAGCAGAGAAAGATCGACGGGACAGATCACTACCTATGGCTACACCTTC. This sequence encodes CATSRERSTGQITTYGYTF.

V gene TRBV9 combines with J gene TRBJ2-7; unclear D gene. Between the trimmed V and J ends, which lost 0 bases and 0 bases, there was a span of 10 bases. CDR3 length equals 15 residues. Germline V gives CDR1 SGDLS, CDR2 YYNGEE. CDR3 nucleotide sequence: TGTGCCAGCAGCGTAGATTATGGCAGCTCCTACGAGCAGTACTTC. Translating it yields CASSVDYGSSYEQYF.

This clone showed up just once. This sequence joins TRBV6-5 and TRBJ2-7; D is possibly TRBD1 (7 bases). Germline V CDR1 and CDR2: MNHEY, SVGAGI. The CDR3 loop spans 14 amino acids. Trimming took off 6 bases at V and 2 bases at J, with 14 bases between the two ends. The CDR3 reads CASSWGDSPYEQYF. For the CDR3, the DNA is TGTGCCAGCAGCTGGGGGGACAGCCCCTACGAGCAGTACTTC.

This sequence joins TRBV5-1 and TRBJ2-5, with D perhaps TRBD2 (6 bases). From germline, CDR1 is SGHRS and CDR2 YFSETQ. The length of the CDR3 is 14 residues. Between the trimmed V and J ends, which lost 4 bases and 2 bases, there was a span of 12 bases. In nucleotides, the CDR3 is TGCGCCAGCAGCAATGGACTACCTCAAGAGACCCAGTACTTC. As protein: CASSNGLPQETQYF. Full variable domain (rest looked up from reference TRBV5-1 and TRBJ2-5): KAGVTQTPRYLIKTRGQQVTLSCSPISGHRSVSWYQQTPGQGLQFLFEYFSETQRNKGNFPGRFSGRQFSNSRSEMNVSTLELGDSALYLCASSNGLPQETQYFGPGTRLLVL.